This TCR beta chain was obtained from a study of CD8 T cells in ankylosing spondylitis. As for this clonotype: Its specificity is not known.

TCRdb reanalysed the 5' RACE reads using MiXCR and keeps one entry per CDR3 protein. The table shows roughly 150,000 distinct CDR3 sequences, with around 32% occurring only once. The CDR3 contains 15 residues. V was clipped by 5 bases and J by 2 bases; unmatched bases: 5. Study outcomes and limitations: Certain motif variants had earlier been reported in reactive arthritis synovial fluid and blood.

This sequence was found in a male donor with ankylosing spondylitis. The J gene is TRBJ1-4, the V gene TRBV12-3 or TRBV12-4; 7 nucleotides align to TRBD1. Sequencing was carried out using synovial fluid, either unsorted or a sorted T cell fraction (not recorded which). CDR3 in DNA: TGTGCCAGCAGTCCTAAACAGGGGACTAATGAAAAACTGTTTTTT. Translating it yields CASSPKQGTNEKLFF.